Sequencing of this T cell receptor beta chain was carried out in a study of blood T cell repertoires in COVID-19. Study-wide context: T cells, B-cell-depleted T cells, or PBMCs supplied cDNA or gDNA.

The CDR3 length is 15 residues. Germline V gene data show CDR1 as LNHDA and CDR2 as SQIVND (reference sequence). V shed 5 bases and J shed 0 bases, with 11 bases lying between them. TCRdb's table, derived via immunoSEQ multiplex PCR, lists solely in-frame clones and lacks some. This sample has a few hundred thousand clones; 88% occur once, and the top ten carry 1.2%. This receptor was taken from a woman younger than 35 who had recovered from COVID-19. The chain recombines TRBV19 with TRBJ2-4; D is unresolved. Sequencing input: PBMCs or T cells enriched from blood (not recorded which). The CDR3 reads CASSPKPLAKNIQYF. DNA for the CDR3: TGTGCCAGTAGTCCTAAACCTCTAGCCAAAAACATTCAGTACTTC.